The following is a TCR beta chain sequence with its context. This clone has just one count. Its antigen is unknown. No quality values exist for individual bases; no much larger clone is one base distant. To sequence the TCRbeta CDR3 region, genomic DNA was isolated from the sorted cells. The immunoSEQ Assay was used to sequence the TCRbeta CDR3 regions. The table comes from immuneACCESS by way of TCRdb, which keeps in-frame sequences with V and J called. Part of the clones is missing from these tables; in studies checked, under half for an unresolved V gene and the rest for unknown reasons. Recorded for this sample are approximately 87,000 clones; more than 90% of them occurred a single time. The biggest ten clones account for 3.4% of the sample. The trial excluded patients who had a history of autoimmune disease or were on systemic immunosuppression. In every dose cohort, peripheral blood was drawn for TCR sequencing at baseline, cycle 4 day 1, and cycle 7 day 1. Samples were obtained from an open-label, multicenter, first-in-human phase I dose-escalation trial of ivuxolimab. Adults with locally advanced or metastatic melanoma, renal cell, hepatocellular, or head and neck squamous cell carcinoma were enrolled in the trial. Before TCR sequencing, CD4+ T cells and CD8+ T cells from peripheral blood were sorted into separate populations.

This specimen belongs to a study of OX40 agonist ivuxolimab in advanced cancers. At the level of the whole study: Ivuxolimab, which targeted the costimulatory receptor OX40 (CD134), was an agonistic, fully human IgG2 monoclonal antibody. Intravenous ivuxolimab was administered to patients every 2 weeks at six dose levels: 0.01, 0.1, 0.3, 1.5, 3 and 10 mg/kg. Of the approximately 50 dose-escalation patients, hepatocellular carcinoma was present in 19, melanoma in approximately 15, renal cell carcinoma in 9 and head and neck cancer in 9. In the dose-escalation cohort, 82.7% of patients were male, and the mean age was roughly 60 years with a range of roughly 20 to 79. Prior anti-PD-1, anti-PD-L1 or anti-CTLA-4 therapy was permitted, and checkpoint inhibitors had been received by about two fifths of dose-escalation patients. Three dose-escalation patients achieved partial responses, one with hepatocellular carcinoma and two with cutaneous melanoma. Peripheral TCRbeta sequencing was intended to test whether TCR sequence diversity was altered and clonal T-cell expansion was caused by ivuxolimab. The paper reports the monotherapy dose-escalation portion (N = 52 patients) of the phase I ivuxolimab trial.

From V the trimming removes 5 bases and from J it removes 4 bases, while the gene matches leave 12 bases of the junction unaccounted for. CDR1 is given as SGHVT and CDR2 as SQSDAQ, both from the germline V gene. The CDR3 measures 18 amino acids from cysteine to phenylalanine. Only the CDR3 region is kept as DNA, spanning 54 bases read in frame from base 1. Broad study findings and their caveats: Low levels of normalized T-cell clonal expansion were also seen in some patients who did not respond. Antigen specificity was not determined for the clonally expanded peripheral T cells. At doses from 0.1 to 3.0 mg/kg, clonal expansion was seen in both CD4+ and CD8+ blood T cells between baseline and week 6. In the 0.1-3.0 mg/kg groups, partial responders had among the lowest normalized peripheral clonal expansion, particularly in CD8+ T cells. After ivuxolimab, CD8+ T cells had more expanded clones than CD4+ T cells on average.

The chain uses TRBV7-4 and TRBJ1-6; TRBD1 lines up with 9 middle nucleotides. The clonotype originates from an adult with an advanced solid tumor such as melanoma, head and neck, liver or kidney cancer. The specimen was CD4+ or CD8+ T cells sorted from blood, collected in a trial of the OX40 agonist ivuxolimab. The bases read TGTGCCAGCAGCCACACGGGGTGGGGGACAGGGTATAATTCACCCCTCCACTTT. Translated, this gives CASSHTGWGTGYNSPLHF.